The 19 T cell receptor beta chains below come from one sample, sequenced in a study of graft-versus-host responses after intestinal transplantation. The authors processed graft tissue to release intraepithelial and lamina propria lymphocytes. Using immunoSEQ multiplex PCR, the repertoire was profiled, and TCRdb retains in-frame clones only, with some absent. Altogether more than 12,000 clones are present, under 80% being singletons, with the ten largest covering 7% to 9%. This specimen consisted of ileum tissue, obtained 650 to 700 days after intestinal transplantation. The receptors were sampled from a human patient who received an intestinal transplant, so some T cells may come from the graft donor.

V and J are TRBV29-1 and TRBJ2-7; possibly TRBD1 for D (6 bases). The germline V gene encodes CDR1 SQVTM and CDR2 ANQGSEA. CDR3 length equals 13 residues. V was clipped by 5 bases and J by 3 bases, with 14 bases between them. The CDR3 here is CSVFGGTHYEQYF. The CDR3 nucleotides read TGCAGCGTTTTTGGGGGCACCCACTACGAGCAGTACTTC.

This chain links TRBV4-2 with TRBJ1-3, with D tentatively TRBD1 (6 bases). Trimming took off 0 bases at V and 0 bases at J, with 9 bases between the two ends. Germline V lookup: CDR1 LGHNA, CDR2 YNFKEQ. The CDR3 runs to 16 residues. Written as DNA, the CDR3 is TGTGCCAGCAGCCAAGACCCGACAGGCTCTGGAAACACCATATATTTT. Its translation: CASSQDPTGSGNTIYF.

This sequence joins TRBV4-3 and TRBJ1-6, with D maybe TRBD1 (6 bases). Germline V gene data show CDR1 as LGHNA and CDR2 as YSLEER. The CDR3 length is 15 residues. Trimming removed 4 bases from V and 9 bases from J, with 16 bases in between. CDR3 protein: CASSPSTGLGSPLHF. The DNA for the CDR3 is TGCGCCAGCAGCCCATCGACAGGCCTGGGTTCACCCCTCCACTTT.

J is TRBJ1-1 and V is TRBV19; D call uncertain. The germline V gene has CDR1 LNHDA and CDR2 SQIVND (reference sequence). The V end lost 7 bases, the J end lost 9 bases, and 18 bases lay between the germline ends. This CDR3 region has 13 residues. CDR3 coding DNA: TGTGCCAGTATAACCCCAGAGGGCTTGAAAGCTTTCTTT. It yields the protein CASITPEGLKAFF.

To note about this clone: The junction differs from germline at one of its ends, possibly a read error. The CDR3 reads CASTPGGTPLQAQHF. The CDR3 bases are TGTGCCAGCACCCCCGGGGGGACCCCACTTCAGGCCCAGCATTTT. The rearrangement links TRBV6-1 to TRBJ1-5; a weak D match, TRBD1 (5 bases). The CDR3 length is 15 residues. The V gene's germline CDR1 is MNHNS and CDR2 SASEGT.

This clone was picked up a small number of times. The chain uses TRBV25-1 and TRBJ2-7, with a tentative D call TRBD1 (7 bases). Germline CDR1 and CDR2: MGHDK and SYGVNS. The CDR3 loop spans 15 amino acids. The V and J ends lost 6 bases and 0 bases respectively, with 15 bases between them. CDR3 amino acids: CASRSGAGGSYEQYF. The CDR3 nucleotides are TGTGCCAGCAGATCGGGGGCAGGGGGCTCCTACGAGCAGTACTTC.

The J gene is TRBJ2-7, the V gene TRBV5-1; 12 bases agree with TRBD1. The germline CDR1 and CDR2 sequences are SGHRS and YFSETQ. CDR3 length: 14 residues. V was pared by 5 bases and J by 6 bases, with 6 bases of the junction left unmatched. In DNA form, the CDR3 reads TGCGCCAGCAGGCCCGGGACAGGGGGCGCCGAGCAGTACTTC. Translated, it gives CASRPGTGGAEQYF.

The chain carries TRBV6-4 and TRBJ2-5; TRBD2 agrees at 7 bases. The CDR3 is made up of 15 amino acids. V lost 3 bases, J lost 5 bases, and 9 bases stayed unmatched. The germline V gene encodes CDR1 MRHNA and CDR2 SNTAGT. For the CDR3, the DNA is TGTGCCAGCAGTGAATCTGGTAGCGGGTTGGAGACCCAGTACTTC. Protein sequence: CASSESGSGLETQYF.

The count of this clone is one. The CDR3 bases are TGCGCCAGCAGCCCGCTAGGGACTAGCGGGCAGTACTTC. It translates to CASSPLGTSGQYF. V gene TRBV4-3 combines with J gene TRBJ2-7, with 11 bases lining up with TRBD2. J lost 9 bases, V lost 4 bases, and 5 bases had no gene match. Germline V gives CDR1 LGHNA, CDR2 YSLEER. CDR3 length: 13 amino acids.

In its sample, this clone ranks as medium-sized. V usage is TRBV4-3 and J usage is TRBJ2-1; 9 positions agree with TRBD2. The CDR3 has 17 amino acids. Germline trimming cut 0 bases from V and 6 bases from J; bases unmatched to any gene: 9. CDR1 LGHNA and CDR2 YSLEER come from the germline V gene. The CDR3 DNA follows: TGCGCCAGCAGCCAAGACTTTAGCGGGGGCTGGTCCAATGAGCAGTTCTTC. It yields the protein CASSQDFSGGWSNEQFF.

This clone was seen more than once but under ten times. The chain has TRBV7-8 and TRBJ1-2; 8 bases line up with TRBD1. Germline-derived CDR1 and CDR2 are SGHVS and FQNEAQ. Unmatched junction bases numbered 2, after V lost 1 base and J lost 7 bases. This CDR3 contains 13 residues. The CDR3 DNA sequence: TGTGCCAGCAGCTTAGGACAGGGGACTGGCTACACCTTC. Its protein is CASSLGQGTGYTF.

This chain uses TRBV7-2 with TRBJ1-6; the D gene is possibly TRBD1 (6 bases). This CDR3 is 13 amino acids long. Per germline, CDR1 SGHTA and CDR2 FQGNSA. The ends were cut back, 2 bases at V and 11 bases at J, with 10 bases in the middle. The CDR3 DNA reads TGTGCCAGCAGCTTACAGGGGTCAGCACCCCTCCACTTT. It specifies CASSLQGSAPLHF.

Worth noting for this clone: Other DNA sequences within the sample encode an identical CDR3. V is TRBV7-2 and J is TRBJ2-1, with TRBD1 identical over 11 bases. This CDR3 is built from 16 residues. Germline CDR1 reads SGHTA; CDR2 reads FQGNSA. V dropped 2 bases and J dropped 2; count of bases not matched to a gene: 2. CDR3 nucleotide sequence: TGTGCCAGCAGCTTAAGGGGACAGGGGGCCTACAATGAGCAGTTCTTC. Its translation: CASSLRGQGAYNEQFF.

The chain couples TRBV19 to TRBJ1-5, with TRBD1 matching over 10 bases. The CDR3 has 17 amino acids. Germline V gene sequence: CDR1 LNHDA, CDR2 SQIVND (reference sequence). Losses at the gene ends were 3 bases for V and 1 base for J; bases not matched to a gene: 6. Here the CDR3 reads CASSIRSGQGSNQPQHF. DNA for the CDR3: TGTGCCAGTAGTATTAGATCGGGACAGGGGAGCAATCAGCCCCAGCATTTT.

The J gene is TRBJ1-2, the V gene TRBV29-1; weak D call: TRBD1 (5 bases). CDR1 and CDR2 from the germline V gene are SQVTM and ANQGSEA. Trimming took 6 bases from V and 0 from J, leaving 11 bases between them. The CDR3 consists of 13 residues. CDR3 residues: CSVSQESNYGYTF. The CDR3 coding sequence is TGCAGCGTCTCACAGGAGTCTAACTATGGCTACACCTTC.

The chain recombines TRBV2 with TRBJ2-3; 16 bases agree with TRBD2. Looked up from germline, CDR1 is SNHLY and CDR2 is FYNNEI. The CDR3 has 17 residues. V lost 4 bases to trimming and J lost 5 bases; unmatched junction nucleotides: 6. CDR3 sequence (DNA): TGTGCCAGCAGTGGCGAGGGGACTAGCGGGGGGGGAGATACGCAGTATTTT. Residues: CASSGEGTSGGGDTQYF.

The V call is TRBV7-2, the J call TRBJ2-5, with D hard to call. The CDR3 loop spans 13 amino acids. Germline assignment: CDR1 SGHTA and CDR2 FQGNSA. Trimming stripped 1 base from V and 2 bases from J, with 5 bases between. The CDR3 protein is CASSLELQETQYF. The CDR3 nucleotides read TGTGCCAGCAGCTTAGAACTGCAAGAGACCCAGTACTTC.

The J gene is TRBJ2-2, the V gene TRBV25-1; D may be TRBD1 (5 bases). The CDR3 length is 12 residues. Germline-derived CDR1 and CDR2 are MGHDK and SYGVNS. Trimming shortened V by 3 bases and J by 6 bases, and 5 bases separated the two germline ends. The CDR3 sequence is CASSDRAGELFF. The CDR3 DNA reads as TGTGCCAGCAGTGACAGGGCCGGGGAGCTGTTTTTT.

This clone was observed a single time. The chain joins TRBV6-1 to TRBJ2-1, with 9 bases matching TRBD1. The V gene's germline CDR1 is MNHNS and CDR2 SASEGT. This CDR3 comprises 14 residues. The junction had 2 bases not matched to a gene; V was cut back by 4 bases and J by 4 bases. CDR3 coding DNA: TGTGCCAGCAGTGGAGGGACAGGGTACAATGAGCAGTTCTTC. It encodes CASSGGTGYNEQFF.